The 23 T cell receptor beta chains below were found in one sample sequenced in a study of cytomegalovirus exposure and HLA in healthy donors. Profiled with immunoSEQ multiplex PCR; TCRdb holds only in-frame clones, not every one. The sample consists of approximately 150,000 clones, 90% to 95% of them appearing once. The sequenced material came from PBMCs. Receptor source: a young man in good health and CMV-seronegative.

The chain has TRBV6-5 and TRBJ2-5, with 10 nucleotides matching TRBD1. V shed 6 bases, J shed 5 bases, and the junction held 9 bases outside the gene matches. Germline CDR1 is MNHEY and CDR2 is SVGAGI. The CDR3 has 15 residues. CDR3 coding DNA: TGTGCCAGCAGCCGCGGGACAGGGGTCGGGGAGACCCAGTACTTC. It specifies CASSRGTGVGETQYF.

The V and J genes are TRBV5-1 and TRBJ2-5; perhaps TRBD2 as D (6 bases). The germline V gene encodes CDR1 SGHRS and CDR2 YFSETQ. CDR3 size: 14 residues. V dropped 4 bases and J dropped 4 bases, with 14 bases sitting between them. The DNA of the CDR3 is TGCGCCAGCAGCCTCGGGGCCGGGGGAGAGACCCAGTACTTC. This translates into CASSLGAGGETQYF.

The chain employs TRBV14 and TRBJ2-5; 8 bases match TRBD1. CDR3 length equals 17 residues. J was trimmed by 2 bases and V by 0 bases; bases with no gene match: 8. Germline CDR1 and CDR2: SGHDN and FVKESK. CDR3 in DNA: TGTGCCAGCAGCCAAGAGGGCAGGGGGCAATGGCAAGAGACCCAGTACTTC. Translated, it gives CASSQEGRGQWQETQYF.

This chain's CDR3 is CASSESRETQYF. The CDR3 bases are TGCGCCAGCAGTGAGTCTCGGGAGACCCAGTACTTC. The rearrangement uses TRBV10-2 and TRBJ2-5; no reliable D call. Trimming cost V 0 bases and J 5 bases, with 4 bases left between them. The CDR3 contains 12 residues. The germline CDR1 and CDR2 sequences are WSHSY and SAAADI.

The V and J genes are TRBV7-9 and TRBJ1-2, with unresolved D. Germline-derived CDR1 and CDR2 are SEHNR and FQNEAQ (reference sequence). V was pared by 0 bases and J by 8 bases, with 7 bases between. The CDR3 is 12 residues long. This chain's CDR3 is CASSLAGGGYTF. The CDR3 DNA follows: TGTGCCAGCAGCTTAGCGGGAGGGGGCTACACCTTC. The variable domain in full, with the rest retrieved from reference TRBV7-9 and TRBJ1-2, is DTGVSQNPRHKITKRGQNVTFRCDPISEHNRLYWYRQTLGQGPEFLTYFQNEAQLEKSRLLSDRFSAERPKGSFSTLEIQRTEQGDSAMYLCASSLAGGGYTFGSGTRLTVV.

This chain joins TRBV7-2 and TRBJ2-3; 12 nucleotides agree with TRBD2. J lost 3 bases, V lost 6 bases, and 7 bases had no gene match. Germline loops: CDR1 SGHTA, CDR2 FQGNSA. The CDR3 runs to 16 residues. The CDR3 here is CASSRLAGVGTDTQYF. The DNA for the CDR3 is TGTGCCAGCAGTAGACTAGCGGGAGTAGGAACAGATACGCAGTATTTT.

The gene calls are TRBV30 and TRBJ1-1; D is perhaps TRBD1 (5 bases). V lost 6 bases, J lost 5 bases, and 16 bases lay in between. The CDR3 length is 13 residues. Germline values: CDR1 GTSNPN, CDR2 SVGIG (reference sequence). For the CDR3, the DNA is TGTGCCTGCTCCTATTCTAGGGGTACTGAAGCTTTCTTT. Protein: CACSYSRGTEAFF.

This chain joins TRBV5-1 and TRBJ2-5; D may be TRBD2 (7 bases). The germline V and J ends were trimmed by 4 bases and 5 bases, with 18 bases remaining between them. Germline lookup yields CDR1 SGHRS and CDR2 YFSETQ. This CDR3 spans 15 amino acids. The CDR3 sequence is CASSRTPGEGETQYF. Here the CDR3 DNA reads TGCGCCAGCAGCAGAACCCCAGGGGAGGGGGAGACCCAGTACTTC.

The CDR3 DNA reads as TGTGCCAGCAGACCGCCGAGTCAAGAGACCCAGTACTTC. Translation gives CASRPPSQETQYF. This rearrangement joins TRBV7-2 to TRBJ2-5; unclear D gene. The CDR3 is made up of 13 amino acids. V was trimmed by 6 bases and J by 2 bases, leaving 10 bases between them. Germline-derived CDR1 and CDR2 are SGHTA and FQGNSA.

The V and J genes are TRBV10-3 and TRBJ2-7; 9 positions match TRBD1. The CDR3 consists of 17 residues. After removal of 4 bases from V and 1 base from J, the junction contained 11 bases not matched to a gene. Germline lookup yields CDR1 ENHRY and CDR2 SYGVKD. The CDR3 DNA is TGTGCCATCAGTGGCGAGGGGCGGGACAGGGAGTCCTACGAGCAGTACTTC. Amino acids: CAISGEGRDRESYEQYF.

J is TRBJ1-2 and V is TRBV18, with 12 bases lining up with TRBD1. CDR1 and CDR2 from the germline V gene are KGHSH and LQKENI. The CDR3 is 13 amino acids. The ends lost 4 bases at V and 7 bases at J; junction bases unmatched: 1. The CDR3 here is CASSQGQGAGYTF. The CDR3 bases are TGTGCCAGCTCACAGGGACAGGGGGCTGGCTACACCTTC.

The chain links TRBV6-6 to TRBJ2-7; perhaps TRBD2 as D (5 bases). Deletions cut 6 bases from V and 6 bases from J, with 9 bases between. This CDR3 region has 11 residues. The germline V gene encodes CDR1 MNHNY and CDR2 SVGAGI (reference sequence). As DNA, the CDR3 is TGTGCCAGCAGCCGCGCGGGCGAGCAGTACGTC. Protein sequence: CASSRAGEQYV.

The chain joins TRBV5-1 to TRBJ2-6, with D possibly matching TRBD1 (5 bases). V lost 0 bases and J lost 3, with 10 bases in between. The germline CDR1 and CDR2 sequences are SGHRS and YFSETQ. CDR3 length equals 16 residues. The CDR3 bases are TGCGCCAGCAGCTTGGGCAGGGTGAATGGGGCCAACGTCCTGACTTTC. It encodes CASSLGRVNGANVLTF.

The chain employs TRBV7-2 and TRBJ2-1; no definite D call. The CDR3 has 15 amino acids. The germline gives CDR1 SGHTA, CDR2 FQGNSA. The V end lost 2 bases, the J end lost 0 bases, and 8 bases lay between the germline ends. The CDR3 loop reads CASSLQVSSYNEQFF. The CDR3 region has the DNA TGTGCCAGCAGCTTACAGGTTAGCTCCTACAATGAGCAGTTCTTC.

V is TRBV27 and J is TRBJ2-7; tentatively, D is TRBD1 (6 bases). The CDR3 has 18 residues. Looked up from germline, CDR1 is MNHEY and CDR2 is SMNVEV (reference sequence). The germline V and J ends were trimmed by 2 bases and 3 bases, with 23 bases remaining between them. CDR3 residues: CASSLLLWGRSPFYEQYV. In DNA, the CDR3 is TGTGCCAGCAGTTTACTCTTATGGGGGCGCAGCCCTTTCTACGAGCAGTACGTC.

The J gene is TRBJ2-1, the V gene TRBV7-9; 10 bases agree with TRBD2. The germline V gene encodes CDR1 SEHNR and CDR2 FQNEAQ (reference sequence). Losses at the gene ends were 0 bases for V and 3 bases for J; bases not matched to a gene: 5. This CDR3 has 17 residues. The CDR3 loop reads CASSLAPGLAVYNEQFF. In nucleotides, the CDR3 is TGTGCCAGCAGCTTAGCCCCAGGACTAGCGGTCTACAATGAGCAGTTCTTC.

V is TRBV5-6 and J is TRBJ1-6; 9 nucleotides align to TRBD1. There are 16 residues in the CDR3. Losses at the gene ends were 6 bases for V and 7 bases for J; bases not matched to a gene: 11. Per the germline V gene, CDR1 is SGHDT and CDR2 is YYEEEE. CDR3 sequence (DNA): TGTGCCAGCACCCTTTCATCGGGGACAGGGAATTCACCCCTCCACTTT. Protein: CASTLSSGTGNSPLHF.

The genes are TRBV30 and TRBJ1-1; 9 bases are shared with TRBD1. The trim removed 3 bases at V and 0 bases at J, leaving 14 bases unmatched. The CDR3 is 18 amino acids. Germline V CDR1 and CDR2: GTSNPN, SVGIG (reference sequence). For the CDR3, the DNA is TGTGCCTGGAGCCTTCGTGGGGGGACAGGGATGGTGAACACTGAAGCTTTCTTT. As protein: CAWSLRGGTGMVNTEAFF. The full variable domain, rest sourced from reference TRBV30 and TRBJ1-1, is SQTIHQWPATLVQPVGSPLSLECTVEGTSNPNLYWYRQAAGRGLQLLFYSVGIGQISSEVPQNLSASRPQDRQFILSSKKLLLSDSGFYLCAWSLRGGTGMVNTEAFFGQGTRLTVV.

The V and J genes are TRBV9 and TRBJ2-5, with 9 positions matching TRBD2. Trimming cost V 0 bases and J 4 bases; bases outside gene matches: 7. The V gene's germline CDR1 is SGDLS and CDR2 YYNGEE. This CDR3 comprises 16 residues. CDR3: CASSVAAGGSGETQYF. The CDR3 region has the DNA TGTGCCAGCAGCGTAGCGGCGGGGGGGTCCGGAGAGACCCAGTACTTC.

The chain has TRBV7-6 and TRBJ2-7, with a tentative D call TRBD2 (5 bases). Germline-derived CDR1 and CDR2 are SGHVS and FNYEAQ. The CDR3 is 15 residues long. Trimming shortened V by 5 bases and J by 5 bases, and 19 bases separated the two germline ends. The CDR3 DNA reads as TGTGCCAGCAGCCTTCTTACGGGGAAAGTCGACGAGCAGTACTTC. This translates into CASSLLTGKVDEQYF.

This chain links TRBV2 with TRBJ1-6, with 9 bases matching TRBD1. J lost 7 bases, V lost 10 bases, and 8 bases had no gene match. CDR3 size: 14 residues. Germline-derived CDR1 and CDR2 are SNHLY and FYNNEI. CDR3 protein: CATRTGVENSPLHF. In DNA form, the CDR3 reads TGTGCCACCAGGACAGGGGTGGAAAATTCACCCCTCCACTTT.

This clone was observed a single time. The chain is built from TRBV30 and TRBJ2-1, with 14 bases fitting TRBD2. Germline trimming cut 0 bases from V and 8 bases from J; bases unmatched to any gene: 3. Germline assignment: CDR1 GTSNPN and CDR2 SVGIG (reference sequence). This CDR3 is 15 amino acids long. The DNA of the CDR3 is TGTGCCTGGAGTGTAGGACTAGCGGGGGGACATGAGCAGTTCTTC. Translation gives CAWSVGLAGGHEQFF.

CDR3 in amino acids: CASSHPRANYGYTF. The DNA for the CDR3 is TGCGCCAGCAGCCATCCCAGGGCTAACTATGGCTACACCTTC. V gene TRBV4-1 combines with J gene TRBJ1-2, with D perhaps TRBD1 (5 bases). V was cut by 3 bases and J by 0 bases, with 8 bases left in between. Germline lookup yields CDR1 MGHRA and CDR2 YSYEKL. This CDR3 region has 14 residues.